This TCR beta chain was sequenced during a study of T cells in Graves' hyperthyroidism and ophthalmopathy. Investigators excluded patients with uncontrolled infection, other autoimmune disease, pregnancy or lactation. The CDR3 regions of TCR beta were amplified from RNA transcripts. The TCR CDR3 was amplified in a first-round RT-PCR using the HTBI primer set. A single record per CDR3 protein comes from TCRdb applying MiXCR to the multiplex PCR reads. The data hold around 400,000 distinct CDR3 sequences, with around 25% observed a single time. Germline values: CDR1 MGHRA, CDR2 YSYEKL. The length of the CDR3 is 15 residues. V gave up 0 bases and J gave up 2 bases, with 11 bases separating them.

This receptor was taken from a man aged 45 to 65 with Graves' hyperthyroidism. V and J are TRBV4-1 and TRBJ2-7; the D gene is possibly TRBD1 (6 bases). Sequenced input: blood. CDR3 nucleotides: TGCGCCAGCAGCCAAGATCGGGCAGGGGCCTACGAGCAGTACTTC. Its protein product is CASSQDRAGAYEQYF.